This T cell receptor beta chain was observed in a study of CD8 T cells in Susac syndrome. Blood CD8+ and CD4+ T cells underwent high-throughput TCR beta sequencing. Negative isolation was used for CD8+ and CD4+ T cells, and FACS enrichment was applied to TEMRA cells. Findings and caveats of the study: The study conceded that relatively few individuals underwent its TCR sequencing and HLA analysis.

This clonotype was found once. The target antigen is unknown. Germline values: CDR1 SGHVS, CDR2 FQNEAQ. This CDR3 is built from 14 residues. Trimming pared 5 bases from V and 4 bases from J, leaving 13 bases between. After extraction with the RNeasy kit, roughly 0.45 to 1 ug of the RNA was reverse transcribed using random hexamers. Amplification of TCR beta CDR3 spanned 54 Vbeta and 13 Jbeta via immunoSEQ multiplex PCR. TCRdb itself ran the immunoSEQ multiplex PCR reads through MiXCR, one entry per CDR3 protein. Of around 200,000 distinct CDR3 sequences in the sample, more than 90% were seen once. The specimen sequenced was CD4+ T cells from PBMCs. The J gene is TRBJ2-3, the V gene TRBV7-8; D is perhaps TRBD2 (6 bases). This sequence was found in a human donor with multiple sclerosis. The DNA for the CDR3 is TGTGCCAGCAGCCTGACCTGGGACTCAGATACGCAGTATTTT. Translating it yields CASSLTWDSDTQYF.